These T cell receptor beta chains were read from a single sample in a study of T cells in Graves' hyperthyroidism and ophthalmopathy. In TCRdb, the multiplex PCR reads were re-called with MiXCR into one record per CDR3 protein. This table holds about 580,000 distinct CDR3 sequences, 14% found once. The specimen was blood. These TCRs come from a woman aged 30 to 39 with Graves' hyperthyroidism that later progressed to Graves' ophthalmopathy. The CDR3 runs from the conserved cysteine through the conserved F or W. The D gene is left open where the match is weak. Not all rows give a size; the values are once, few, many and, for expanded clones, a class.

D gene	V gene	J gene	clone size	CDR3 DNA	CDR3 protein
-	TRBV20-1	TRBJ2-1	many	TGCAGTGCCGCGGAGGAATACAGGAGCTCCTACAATGAGCAGTTCTTC	CSAAEEYRSSYNEQFF
-	TRBV30	TRBJ1-5	many	TGTGCCTGGAAACTGGCGGATAGCAATCAGCCCCAGCATTTT	CAWKLADSNQPQHF
-	TRBV24-1	TRBJ2-1	many	TGTGCCACCAGTGACCTCCTGACAGTGAATGAGCAGTTCTTC	CATSDLLTVNEQFF
-	TRBV19	TRBJ2-5	few	TGTGCCAGTAGTAAGGGAGCTAAATGGACCCAGTACTTC	CASSKGAKWTQYF
-	TRBV6-4	TRBJ1-2	-	TGTGCCAGCAGTGACTCAGCTAACTATGGCTACACCTTC	CASSDSANYGYTF
-	TRBV6-2/TRBV6-3	TRBJ2-1	many	TGTGCCAGCAACCCTTTAGCGGAGGGGAATGAGCAGTTCTTC	CASNPLAEGNEQFF
-	TRBV19	TRBJ1-3	-	TGTGCCAGCTCTAGGACAACTGGAAACACCATATATTTT	CASSRTTGNTIYF
-	TRBV6-6	TRBJ1-1	many	TGTGCCAGCAGTTACACAAAATCGAGAGTAGACCCCACTGAAGCTTTCTTT	CASSYTKSRVDPTEAFF
-	TRBV2	TRBJ1-1	many	TGTGCCAGCGCGCTAGCCAGGGAGAGGACTGAAGCTTTCTTT	CASALARERTEAFF
TRBD1	TRBV14	TRBJ1-2	many	TGTGCCAGCAGCCAAGATTTGACAGGGAATGGCTACACCTTC	CASSQDLTGNGYTF
TRBD2	TRBV6-1	TRBJ2-7	-	TGTGCCAGCAGTTTTGTAACTAGCGGGAGCTACGAGCAGTACTTC	CASSFVTSGSYEQYF
-	TRBV28	TRBJ2-7	many	TGTGCCAGCAGTTTTGGTGTGCAGTACTTC	CASSFGVQYF
-	TRBV6-2/TRBV6-3	TRBJ1-1	many	TGTGCCAGCAGTTACCAAGGCAACCAAGCTTTCTTT	CASSYQGNQAFF
-	TRBV9	TRBJ1-1	-	TGTGCCAGCAGCGTAGGCCCCGGAGCGACTGAAGCTTTCTTT	CASSVGPGATEAFF
-	TRBV6-1	TRBJ2-3	-	TGTGCCAGCAGAGCCCTCCTAGCGCCTAGCACAGATACGCAGTATTTT	CASRALLAPSTDTQYF
-	TRBV6-1	TRBJ1-3	-	TGTGCCAGCGCGGGGGTTAGCACCATATATTTT	CASAGVSTIYF
TRBD2	TRBV18	TRBJ2-3	-	TGTGCCAGCTCACCCCAGGGACTAGCGGATAGCCCAGATACGCAGTATTTT	CASSPQGLADSPDTQYF
TRBD1	TRBV9	TRBJ1-4	many	TGTGCCAGCAGCGAGACAGGGGTAGTTGAAAAACTGTTTTTT	CASSETGVVEKLFF
-	TRBV19	TRBJ1-4	-	TGTGCCAGTAGTATAAAGGGGGTGTCAGAAAAACTGTTTTTT	CASSIKGVSEKLFF
-	TRBV30	TRBJ2-5	many	TGTGCCTGGAGAGGCGGGGCGGCCCAAGAGACCCAGTACTTC	CAWRGGAAQETQYF
TRBD2	TRBV7-9	TRBJ2-5	many	TGTGCCATCCCGTTAGCGGGAGGGCCTCAGACCCAGTACTTC	CAIPLAGGPQTQYF
-	TRBV12-3/TRBV12-4	TRBJ2-7	many	TGTGCCAGCAGCCCAAACAGGGACCGTTTACACGAGCAGTACTTC	CASSPNRDRLHEQYF
-	TRBV7-9	TRBJ2-1	once	TGTGCCAGCAGCCAAACTCAAAATGGTGAGCAGTTCTTC	CASSQTQNGEQFF
-	TRBV30	TRBJ2-3	few	TGTGCCTGGAGTGAAGGAAACACAGATACGCAGTATTTT	CAWSEGNTDTQYF
-	TRBV11-3	TRBJ1-1	-	TGTGCCAGCAGCTTAGATGGGGCAGCGAACACTGAAGCTTTCTTT	CASSLDGAANTEAFF
TRBD2	TRBV24-1	TRBJ2-1	many	TGTGCCACCAGTGGACTAGCGGGGGGGTCCTACAATGAGCAGTTCTTC	CATSGLAGGSYNEQFF
TRBD1	TRBV14	TRBJ2-2	many	TGTGCCAGCAGCCGATACCGGGACAGCGCGAACACCGGGGAGCTGTTTTTT	CASSRYRDSANTGELFF
-	TRBV19	TRBJ1-1	many	TGTGCCAGTGGTCAGGCGACAAACACTGAAGCTTTCTTT	CASGQATNTEAFF
TRBD1	TRBV7-2	TRBJ2-7	-	TGTGCCAGCAGTTCGGACAGGGTTTCCTCCTACGAGCAGTACTTC	CASSSDRVSSYEQYF
-	TRBV4-1	TRBJ1-4	few	TGCGCCAGCAGCCAAGTAAGGGGTGAAAAACTGTTTTTT	CASSQVRGEKLFF
-	TRBV4-1	TRBJ2-5	-	TGCGCCAGCAGCCAAGATGTAGCAGGAGAGACCCAGTACTTC	CASSQDVAGETQYF
TRBD2	TRBV7-2	TRBJ2-1	few	TGTGCCAGTTGGGGGACTAGCGGAAACAATGAGCAGTTCTTC	CASWGTSGNNEQFF
-	TRBV30	TRBJ1-3	many	TGTGCCTGGACTTTCGGGCCAAGCTCTGGAAACACCATATATTTT	CAWTFGPSSGNTIYF
-	TRBV7-9	TRBJ2-3	many	TGTGCCAGCAGTCCTCCTGGGGCCAGCCGGAATACGCAGTATTTT	CASSPPGASRNTQYF
-	TRBV29-1	TRBJ1-1	-	TGCAGCGCCTACGGCCACCCCAGGACTGAAGCTTTCTTT	CSAYGHPRTEAFF
TRBD2	TRBV6-1	TRBJ2-7	few	TGTGCCAGCAGTGAAAAACTAGCGGGCGTGAGCTCCTACGAGCAGTACTTC	CASSEKLAGVSSYEQYF
-	TRBV27	TRBJ2-7	many	TGTGCCAGCAGTTTAACCTCGGAGGGTGGTCCCTACGAGCAGTACTTC	CASSLTSEGGPYEQYF
TRBD1	TRBV4-1	TRBJ1-4	few	TGCGCCAGCAGCCGCCTGGCAGGGGGAGCAACTAATGAAAAACTGTTTTTT	CASSRLAGGATNEKLFF
-	TRBV11-2	TRBJ2-2	many	TGTGCCAGCAGCTCGAACGGGGAGCTGTTTTTT	CASSSNGELFF
TRBD1	TRBV7-2	TRBJ2-1	many	TGTGCCAGCAGCTTAGTGACAGGGGGCAATGAGCAGTTCTTC	CASSLVTGGNEQFF
-	TRBV30	TRBJ1-5	few	TGTGCCTGGGGACAGTACAATCAGCCCCAGCATTTT	CAWGQYNQPQHF
-	TRBV10-2	TRBJ1-5	many	TGCGCCAGCAGTGAGTCGACCCTGACGGAGCCCCAGCATTTT	CASSESTLTEPQHF
-	TRBV3-1	TRBJ2-1	-	TGTGCCAGCAGCCAAGATATGGCTAGCACCCGCAATGAGCAGTTCTTC	CASSQDMASTRNEQFF
-	TRBV7-7	TRBJ2-1	few	TGTGCTAGCAGTCACGACGGCTCCTACAATGAGCAGTTCTTC	CASSHDGSYNEQFF
TRBD2	TRBV6-1	TRBJ2-2	many	TGTGCCAGCACCGGATGGGAGGGGTCGAACACCGGGGAGCTGTTTTTT	CASTGWEGSNTGELFF
-	TRBV18	TRBJ1-1	many	TGTGCCAGCGCCTCGGTCGGGCTTGAAGCTTTCTTT	CASASVGLEAFF
-	TRBV27	TRBJ1-4	many	TGTGCCAGCAGCTTCGGGGGTGCAACTAATGAAAAACTGTTTTTT	CASSFGGATNEKLFF
TRBD2	TRBV13	TRBJ2-7	many	TGTGCCAGCAGCTTTAGCGGGAGAGGGTACGAGCAGTACTTC	CASSFSGRGYEQYF
TRBD2	TRBV6-5	TRBJ2-7	-	TGTGCCAGCAGTTCCCCAGCGGGAGGACCGCGGGAGCAGTACTTC	CASSSPAGGPREQYF
-	TRBV5-1	TRBJ2-3	many	TGCGCCAGCAGCTTGGATGGGGCGGTGAGCACAGATACGCAGTATTTT	CASSLDGAVSTDTQYF
-	TRBV7-8	TRBJ2-3	-	TGTGCCAGCAGCTTAGATGGCGGGTCGGGAGATACGCAGTATTTT	CASSLDGGSGDTQYF
TRBD2	TRBV12-3/TRBV12-4	TRBJ2-1	many	TGTGCCAGCAGTTTATTATCGCTAGCGGGAGGGCCGAGTTCCGATGAGCAGTTCTTC	CASSLLSLAGGPSSDEQFF
TRBD1	TRBV7-3	TRBJ1-2	many	TGTGCCAGCAGCCAAGGACAGGGGCTTGATGGCTACACCTTC	CASSQGQGLDGYTF
-	TRBV20-1	TRBJ2-5	many	TGCAGTGCACCCCGCCAGGGGGGGGGAGAGACCCAGTACTTC	CSAPRQGGGETQYF
TRBD2	TRBV10-3	TRBJ2-1	many	TGTGCCATCAGTGAGTCTCCAACTAGCGGGTACAATGAGCAGTTCTTC	CAISESPTSGYNEQFF
-	TRBV12-3/TRBV12-4	TRBJ2-1	-	TGTGCCAGCAGTTTGGATTTTAGGGCCTATGAGCAGTTCTTC	CASSLDFRAYEQFF
-	TRBV20-1	TRBJ2-7	many	TGCAGTGCTAGAGATCACCGGGGCGCTTACGAGCAGTACTTC	CSARDHRGAYEQYF